The 5 T cell receptor beta chains listed next were all sequenced from one sample in a study of shared clonotypes between healthy human individuals (dated by TCRdb to the early 2020s). Library preparation used the immunoSEQ multiplex PCR assay. TCRdb stores this immuneACCESS table with in-frame sequences only. Part of the clones is absent; in the studies checked, under half of the shortfall reflects unresolved V genes, and no reason is known for the rest. The table for this sample lists a few hundred thousand clones; roughly three quarters of them were counted only once. Jointly, the top ten make up 12% of the sample. The sample consisted of PBMCs. The receptors come from a woman in her thirties or forties in good health. Some clones in this sample may be carry-over from other donors' samples.

The chain couples TRBV2 to TRBJ1-1, with 8 bases fitting TRBD1. Unmatched junction bases numbered 9, after V lost 6 bases and J lost 0 bases. The germline V gene has CDR1 SNHLY and CDR2 FYNNEI. CDR3 size: 16 residues. The CDR3 sequence: CASRFDRGTLNTEAFF. In DNA, the CDR3 is TGTGCCAGCAGGTTCGACAGGGGAACCCTGAACACTGAAGCTTTCTTT.

Worth noting for this clone: With a far larger clone one base away, a read error is the likely cause. The rearrangement joins TRBV6-5 to TRBJ2-7, with D possibly TRBD2 on 5 matching bases. The CDR3 is 11 amino acids. With 2 bases removed from V and 9 bases from J, the gap between germline ends came to 8 bases. Germline assignment: CDR1 MNHEY and CDR2 SVGAGI. This chain's CDR3 is CASSYQRTQYF. The DNA of the CDR3 is TGTGCCAGCAGTTACCAGCGGACGCAGTACTTC.

V is TRBV7-2 and J is TRBJ2-7; D not resolved. Germline CDR1 and CDR2: SGHTA and FQGNSA. Trimming removed 3 bases at V and 0 bases at J, with 6 bases between. The CDR3 is 13 residues long. The CDR3 loop reads CASSFAHSYEQYF. In DNA form, the CDR3 reads TGTGCCAGCAGCTTCGCTCACTCCTACGAGCAGTACTTC.

This clone was seen once. The V gene is TRBV27, the J gene TRBJ1-5; TRBD1 matches at 8 bases. Trimming at V came to 6 bases and at J to 5 bases, leaving 9 bases not matched to a gene. The CDR3 contains 15 residues. Germline CDR1 reads MNHEY; CDR2 reads SMNVEV (reference sequence). The CDR3 sequence: CASSYGTGGDQPQHF. The CDR3 DNA sequence: TGTGCCAGCAGCTATGGGACAGGAGGTGATCAGCCCCAGCATTTT.

This clone was counted only a few times. The chain is built from TRBV6-1 and TRBJ2-7; D possibly corresponds to TRBD1 (5 bases). The CDR3 has 13 residues. Deletions cut 4 bases from V and 7 bases from J, with 14 bases between. Germline-derived CDR1 and CDR2 are MNHNS and SASEGT. The CDR3: CASSVEYQGEQYF. The DNA for the CDR3 is TGTGCCAGCAGTGTAGAGTACCAGGGAGAGCAGTACTTC.